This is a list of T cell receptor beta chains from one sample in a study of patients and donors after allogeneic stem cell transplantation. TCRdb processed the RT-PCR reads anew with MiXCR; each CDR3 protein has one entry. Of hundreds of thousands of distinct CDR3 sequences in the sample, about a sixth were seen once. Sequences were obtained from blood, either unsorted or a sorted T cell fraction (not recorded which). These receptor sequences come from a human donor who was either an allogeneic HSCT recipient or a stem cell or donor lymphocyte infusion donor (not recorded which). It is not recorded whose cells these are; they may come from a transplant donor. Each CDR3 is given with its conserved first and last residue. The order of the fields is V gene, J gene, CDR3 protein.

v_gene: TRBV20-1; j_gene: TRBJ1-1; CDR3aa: CSATAKNTEAFF
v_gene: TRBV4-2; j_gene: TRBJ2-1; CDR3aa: CASSYSAGGNEQFF
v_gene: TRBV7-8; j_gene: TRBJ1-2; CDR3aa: CASSPSRGAWGYTF
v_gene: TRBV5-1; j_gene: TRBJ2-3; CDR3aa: CASSFRERTDTQYF
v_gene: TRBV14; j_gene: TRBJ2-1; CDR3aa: CASSQPPGSYNEQFF
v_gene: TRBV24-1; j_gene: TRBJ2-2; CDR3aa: CATSDRHPGELFF
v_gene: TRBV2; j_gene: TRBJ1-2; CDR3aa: CASSPEDNYGYTF
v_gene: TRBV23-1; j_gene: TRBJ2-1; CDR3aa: CASPYGTCYNEQFF
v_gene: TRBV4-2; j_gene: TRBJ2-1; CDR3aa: CASSTRSQRDEQFF
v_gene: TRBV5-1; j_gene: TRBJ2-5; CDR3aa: CASSLTLAGGPVLSQYF
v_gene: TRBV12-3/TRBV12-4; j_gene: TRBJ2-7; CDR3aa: CASSLRWSSYEQYF
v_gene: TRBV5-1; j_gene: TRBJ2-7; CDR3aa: CASSWGPLLNYEQYF
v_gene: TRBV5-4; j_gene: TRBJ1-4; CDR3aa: CASSLSGQVGEKLFF
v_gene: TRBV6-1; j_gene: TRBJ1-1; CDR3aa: CASGGEVMNTEAFF
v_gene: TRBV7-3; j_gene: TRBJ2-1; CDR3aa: CASSLTSGRSSYNEQFF
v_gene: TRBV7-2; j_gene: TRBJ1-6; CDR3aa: CASSTGQGHNSPLHF
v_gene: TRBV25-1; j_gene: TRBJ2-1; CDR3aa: CASSEIPGGGPHNEQFF
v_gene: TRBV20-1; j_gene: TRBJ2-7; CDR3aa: CSAESGRGNEQYF
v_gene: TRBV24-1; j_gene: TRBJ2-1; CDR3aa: CATSPRGIYNEQFF
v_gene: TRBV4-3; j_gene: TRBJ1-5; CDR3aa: CASSQDPESNQPQHF
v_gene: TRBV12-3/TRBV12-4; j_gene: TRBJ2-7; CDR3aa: CASSSEGRGLYEQYF
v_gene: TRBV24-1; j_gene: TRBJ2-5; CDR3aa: CATSDRTDWYQETQYF
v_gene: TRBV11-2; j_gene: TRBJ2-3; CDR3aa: CASSPVPRLTSLDTQYF
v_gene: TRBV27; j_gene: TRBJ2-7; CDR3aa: CASKRDPSYEQYF
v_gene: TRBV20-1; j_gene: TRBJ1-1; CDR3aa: CSARSGKTEAFF
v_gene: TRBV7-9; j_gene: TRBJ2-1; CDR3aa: CASSPRLAGGWEQFF
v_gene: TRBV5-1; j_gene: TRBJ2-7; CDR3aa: CASGNRGRYEQYF
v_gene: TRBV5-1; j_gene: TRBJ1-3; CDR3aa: CASSFRGEENTIYF
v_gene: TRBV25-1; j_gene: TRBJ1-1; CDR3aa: CASSPLTLLNTEAFF
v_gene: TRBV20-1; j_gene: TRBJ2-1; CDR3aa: CSARGGTGSYNEQFF
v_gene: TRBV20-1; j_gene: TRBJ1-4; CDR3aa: CSARKAQGGEKLFF
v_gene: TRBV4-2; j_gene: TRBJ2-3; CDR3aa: CASSQPRGPLSTDTQYF
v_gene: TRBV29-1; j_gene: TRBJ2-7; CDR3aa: CSFRRGSEQYF
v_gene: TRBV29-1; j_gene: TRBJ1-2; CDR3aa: CSVLGESYGYTF
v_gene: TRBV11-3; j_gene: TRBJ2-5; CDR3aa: CASSSGAGWGETQYF
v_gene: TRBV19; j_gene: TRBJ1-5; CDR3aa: CACRGDFNQPQHF
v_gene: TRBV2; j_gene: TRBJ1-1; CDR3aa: CASSARGSEAFF
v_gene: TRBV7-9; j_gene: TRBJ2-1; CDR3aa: CASSLVPSGNNEQFF
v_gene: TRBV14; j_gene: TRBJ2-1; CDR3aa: CASSQVPNEQFF
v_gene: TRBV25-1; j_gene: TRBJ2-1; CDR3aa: CASSEPPPGRYNEQFF
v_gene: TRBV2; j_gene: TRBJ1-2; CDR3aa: CASSADRNNYGYTF
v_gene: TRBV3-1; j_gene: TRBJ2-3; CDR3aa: CASSPDSCTQYF